One sample yielded the 13 T cell receptor beta chains listed below, sequenced in a study of T cell responses to AZD1222 COVID-19 vaccine. Libraries were prepared by immunoSEQ multiplex PCR; TCRdb keeps only in-frame clonotypes and omits some of them. Altogether tens of thousands of clones are present, about 90% being singletons, with the ten largest covering 30% to 45%. The sample in question was peripheral blood, obtained 28 days after the second AZD1222 dose. These receptors were taken from an adult who received the AZD1222 COVID-19 vaccine.

The chain couples TRBV7-9 to TRBJ1-1, with a weak D call TRBD1 (6 bases). Looked up from germline, CDR1 is SEHNR and CDR2 is FQNEAQ (reference sequence). The CDR3 has 14 amino acids. V shed 10 bases and J shed 1 base, with 16 bases lying between them. The DNA for the CDR3 is TGTGCCACCCGACAGGACGGAGAGAACACTGAAGCTTTCTTT. Translation gives CATRQDGENTEAFF.

This rearrangement joins TRBV7-2 to TRBJ1-2, with D possibly matching TRBD1 (6 bases). Per the germline V gene, CDR1 is SGHTA and CDR2 is FQGNSA. V was cut by 6 bases and J by 0 bases, with 8 bases left in between. The CDR3 loop spans 13 amino acids. The CDR3 region is CASSRDTNYGYTF. The CDR3 nucleotides are TGTGCCAGCAGTCGGGACACTAACTATGGCTACACCTTC.

V is TRBV7-6 and J is TRBJ2-1; D is unresolved. V was pared by 4 bases and J by 8 bases, with 18 bases between. CDR1 is SGHVS, CDR2 FNYEAQ, per germline. The CDR3 is 15 residues long. The CDR3 sequence is CASSSARSLIDEQFF. DNA for the CDR3: TGTGCCAGCAGCTCCGCTCGGTCCCTCATCGATGAGCAGTTCTTC.

This sequence joins TRBV10-3 and TRBJ2-1, with 11 bases that match TRBD1. The ends lost 2 bases at V and 7 bases at J; junction bases unmatched: 7. Germline loops: CDR1 ENHRY, CDR2 SYGVKD. CDR3 length: 16 residues. DNA of the CDR3: TGTGCCATCAGTGAGCGGACAGGGGGCTTCGGGAATGAGCAGTTCTTC. This gives the protein CAISERTGGFGNEQFF.

This sequence joins TRBV5-4 and TRBJ2-2, with TRBD2 as a possible D gene (5 bases). V shed 2 bases and J shed 2 bases, with 7 bases lying between them. Germline CDR1 and CDR2: SGHNT and YYREEE (reference sequence). The CDR3 has 14 residues. Here the CDR3 reads CASSLSGNTGELFF. CDR3 nucleotides: TGTGCCAGCAGCTTAAGCGGTAACACCGGGGAGCTGTTTTTT.

CDR3 residues: CASSSGTGFSNQPQHF. CDR3 in DNA: TGTGCCAGTAGTAGCGGAACAGGGTTTAGCAATCAGCCCCAGCATTTT. The chain employs TRBV19 and TRBJ1-5; weak D call: TRBD1 (6 bases). The CDR3 runs to 16 residues. With 4 bases removed from V and 0 bases from J, the gap between germline ends came to 13 bases. Germline CDR1 LNHDA, CDR2 SQIVND (reference sequence).

The chain employs TRBV5-8 and TRBJ1-5, with D perhaps matching TRBD1 (5 bases). The germline V and J ends were trimmed by 1 base and 2 bases, with 10 bases remaining between them. The CDR3 is 15 amino acids. Per the germline V gene, CDR1 is SGHTS and CDR2 is YDEGEE. The CDR3 loop reads CASSLIGAGNQPQHF. In nucleotides, the CDR3 is TGTGCCAGCAGCTTGATAGGGGCTGGCAATCAGCCCCAGCATTTT.

The chain is built from TRBV4-2 and TRBJ1-2, with 12 bases that match TRBD1. This CDR3 is built from 15 residues. CDR1 and CDR2 from the germline V gene are LGHNA and YNFKEQ. V trimming: 1 base; J trimming: 6 bases; junction bases outside the gene matches: 3. This chain's CDR3 is CASSQGGQGADGYTF. The CDR3 DNA is TGTGCCAGCAGCCAAGGGGGACAGGGGGCGGATGGCTACACCTTC.

The genes are TRBV5-6 and TRBJ1-2, with 8 bases lining up with TRBD1. The V segment lost 6 bases and the J segment 3 bases; nucleotides outside the gene matches: 7. CDR3 size: 14 residues. Germline V gene lookup returns CDR1 SGHDT and CDR2 YYEEEE. CDR3 loop: CASTEDRAYYGYTF. CDR3 nucleotide sequence: TGTGCCAGCACCGAGGACAGGGCCTACTATGGCTACACCTTC.

This chain links TRBV7-9 with TRBJ1-1; D is uncertain. The CDR3 is 15 amino acids. Germline lookup yields CDR1 SEHNR and CDR2 FQNEAQ (reference sequence). V was pared by 6 bases and J by 5 bases, with 19 bases between. CDR3 residues: CASRGVDREKTEAFF. CDR3 nucleotide sequence: TGTGCCAGCAGGGGAGTTGACCGGGAAAAGACTGAAGCTTTCTTT.

This clone appeared once. The chain employs TRBV6-1 and TRBJ2-2; no reliable D call. Trimming took 1 base from V and 2 from J, leaving 8 bases between them. The CDR3 is 15 residues long. The V gene's germline CDR1 is MNHNS and CDR2 SASEGT. CDR3 bases: TGTGCCAGCAGTGAAGTGCCGAGTAACACCGGGGAGCTGTTTTTT. Translated, it gives CASSEVPSNTGELFF.

This clone was counted once. This chain links TRBV6-4 with TRBJ1-1, with D hard to call. V was trimmed by 11 bases and J by 5 bases, leaving 21 bases between them. This CDR3 comprises 14 residues. The germline gives CDR1 MRHNA, CDR2 SNTAGT. This CDR3 reads CALGPGPSETEAFF. In DNA, the CDR3 is TGTGCCCTTGGACCCGGACCCTCGGAAACTGAAGCTTTCTTT.

The rearrangement joins TRBV12-3 or TRBV12-4 to TRBJ1-4, with D maybe TRBD1 (5 bases). CDR3 length equals 13 residues. The germline V and J ends were trimmed by 2 bases and 12 bases, with 13 bases remaining between them. The CDR3 here is CASSLPPRGELFF. The CDR3 DNA sequence: TGTGCCAGCAGTTTACCCCCCCGGGGGGAACTGTTTTTT.